The 11 T cell receptor beta chains below come from one sample, sequenced in a study of technical replicates of blood from several donors. Method: immunoSEQ multiplex PCR; TCRdb's copy keeps in-frame clones and lacks some. The sample lists 75,000 or so clones, 95% occurring once. The sequencing input was T cells isolated from PBMCs. The receptors stem from a human donor in good health.

The chain is built from TRBV10-2 and TRBJ2-7, with 7 bases lining up with TRBD2. This CDR3 contains 14 residues. Per the germline V gene, CDR1 is WSHSY and CDR2 is SAAADI. Trimming took 7 bases from V and 0 from J; bases not matched to a gene: 6. CDR3 nucleotide sequence: TGCGCCAGCATGGAGGGAGGGAGCTCCTACGAGCAGTACTTC. It specifies CASMEGGSSYEQYF.

The V and J genes are TRBV7-2 and TRBJ2-4, with D unresolved. This CDR3 is built from 14 residues. CDR1 and CDR2 from the germline V gene are SGHTA and FQGNSA. Between the trimmed V and J ends, which lost 1 base and 7 bases, there was a span of 11 bases. The CDR3: CASSLGSGSNIQYF. The CDR3 DNA reads as TGTGCCAGCAGCTTAGGGTCAGGATCGAACATTCAGTACTTC. The full variable domain, completed using reference TRBV7-2 and TRBJ2-4, is GAGVSQSPSNKVTEKGKDVELRCDPISGHTALYWYRQSLGQGLEFLIYFQGNSAPDKSGLPSDRFSAERTGGSVSTLTIQRTQQEDSAVYLCASSLGSGSNIQYFGAGTRLSVL.

This clone showed up just a few times. The CDR3 DNA reads as TGTGCCAGCAGTTTCCGAACCCGGGGGTCGGTGGGTGGGGAGCTGTTTTTT. Encoded protein: CASSFRTRGSVGGELFF. The V gene is TRBV28, the J gene TRBJ2-2, with D possibly matching TRBD2 (6 bases). Germline V CDR1 and CDR2: MDHEN, SYDVKM. Trimming left V 3 bases short and J 8 bases short, with 22 bases between. The CDR3 runs to 17 residues.

The rearrangement joins TRBV19 to TRBJ1-1; D gene uncertain. V lost 9 bases and J 1 base, leaving 6 bases between the germline ends. CDR3 length: 11 residues. The germline V gene has CDR1 LNHDA and CDR2 SQIVND (reference sequence). As DNA, the CDR3 is TGTGCCAGCCAGAAGAACACTGAAGCTTTCTTT. It is translated as CASQKNTEAFF.

The chain is built from TRBV11-3 and TRBJ2-1, with D possibly TRBD2 on 5 matching bases. CDR1 is SGHNT and CDR2 is YENEEA in the germline V gene. The CDR3 runs 14 residues. Trimming shortened V by 5 bases and J by 5 bases, and 13 bases separated the two germline ends. CDR3: CASSPEDGNNEQFF. In nucleotides, the CDR3 is TGTGCCAGCAGCCCCGAGGACGGGAACAATGAGCAGTTCTTC.

J is TRBJ2-1 and V is TRBV7-9, with D unresolved. This CDR3 has 14 residues. The V end was cut by 1 base, the J end by 6 bases, with 10 bases between. CDR1 and CDR2 from the germline V gene are SEHNR and FQNEAQ (reference sequence). The CDR3 region has the DNA TGTGCCAGCAGCTTAGTCCTAGAGATCAATGAGCAGTTCTTC. Translation gives CASSLVLEINEQFF.

The chain joins TRBV27 to TRBJ2-7, with D possibly TRBD2 on 5 matching bases. The ends were cut back, 4 bases at V and 1 base at J, with 20 bases in the middle. Germline CDR1 and CDR2: MNHEY and SMNVEV (reference sequence). The CDR3 consists of 17 residues. The CDR3: CASSSLSFGRGSYEQYF. Written as DNA, the CDR3 is TGTGCCAGCAGTTCCCTCTCGTTCGGTCGGGGATCCTACGAGCAGTACTTC.

V and J are TRBV7-9 and TRBJ1-1, with 9 positions matching TRBD1. The germline CDR1 and CDR2 sequences are SEHNR and FQNEAQ (reference sequence). This CDR3 comprises 12 residues. V lost 7 bases, J lost 9 bases, and 6 bases stayed unmatched. DNA of the CDR3: TGTGCCAGCACCTCGGACAGGGGTAAAGCTTTCTTT. Translating gives CASTSDRGKAFF.

V usage is TRBV6-1 and J usage is TRBJ1-5; D is possibly TRBD1 (6 bases). Germline V gene lookup returns CDR1 MNHNS and CDR2 SASEGT. Trimming took off 5 bases at V and 2 bases at J, with 10 bases between the two ends. CDR3 length equals 14 residues. The CDR3 DNA reads as TGTGCCAGCAGTCAAAGACAGGGCAATCAGCCCCAGCATTTT. Residues: CASSQRQGNQPQHF.

The gene calls are TRBV6-4 and TRBJ2-1, with 9 bases fitting TRBD2. J was trimmed by 0 bases and V by 0 bases; bases with no gene match: 9. This CDR3 spans 19 amino acids. The germline V gene encodes CDR1 MRHNA and CDR2 SNTAGT. The CDR3 sequence: CASSDSMQRGVTSYNEQFF. DNA for the CDR3: TGTGCCAGCAGTGACTCGATGCAGCGGGGGGTAACCTCCTACAATGAGCAGTTCTTC.

The rearrangement links TRBV19 to TRBJ1-2, with 9 bases lining up with TRBD1. Germline lookup yields CDR1 LNHDA and CDR2 SQIVND (reference sequence). V lost 7 bases to trimming and J lost 7 bases; unmatched junction nucleotides: 7. The length of the CDR3 is 13 residues. The CDR3 region has the DNA TGTGCCAGTACCACCGGACAGGGGTTTGGCTACACCTTC. Encoded protein: CASTTGQGFGYTF. Complete variable domain (other parts from reference TRBV19 and TRBJ1-2): DGGITQSPKYLFRKEGQNVTLSCEQNLNHDAMYWYRQDPGQGLRLIYYSQIVNDFQKGDIAEGYSVSREKKESFPLTVTSAQKNPTAFYLCASTTGQGFGYTFGSGTRLTVV.